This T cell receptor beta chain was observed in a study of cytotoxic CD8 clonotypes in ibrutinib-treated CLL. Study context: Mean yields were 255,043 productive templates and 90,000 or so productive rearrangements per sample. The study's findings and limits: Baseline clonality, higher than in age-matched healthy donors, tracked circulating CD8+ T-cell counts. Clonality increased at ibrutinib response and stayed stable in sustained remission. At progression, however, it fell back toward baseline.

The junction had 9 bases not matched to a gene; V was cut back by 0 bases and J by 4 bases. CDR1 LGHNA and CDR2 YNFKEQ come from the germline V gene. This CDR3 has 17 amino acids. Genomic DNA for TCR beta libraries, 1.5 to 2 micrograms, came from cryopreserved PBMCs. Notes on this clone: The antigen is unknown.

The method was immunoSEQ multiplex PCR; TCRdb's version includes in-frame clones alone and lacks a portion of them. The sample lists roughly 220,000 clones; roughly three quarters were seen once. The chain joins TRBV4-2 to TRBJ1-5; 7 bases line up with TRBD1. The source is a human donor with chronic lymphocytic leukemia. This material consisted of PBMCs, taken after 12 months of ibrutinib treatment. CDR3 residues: CASSQDGRQGGNQPQHF. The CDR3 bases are TGTGCCAGCAGCCAAGATGGAAGACAGGGTGGAAATCAGCCCCAGCATTTT.